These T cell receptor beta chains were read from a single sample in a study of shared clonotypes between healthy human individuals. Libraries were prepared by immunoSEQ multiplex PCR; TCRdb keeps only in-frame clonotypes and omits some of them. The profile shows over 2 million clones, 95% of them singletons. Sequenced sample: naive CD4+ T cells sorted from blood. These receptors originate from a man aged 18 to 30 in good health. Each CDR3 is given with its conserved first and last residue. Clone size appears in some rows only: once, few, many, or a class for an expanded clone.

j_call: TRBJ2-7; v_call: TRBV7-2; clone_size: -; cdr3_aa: CASSSERIARNSYEQYF
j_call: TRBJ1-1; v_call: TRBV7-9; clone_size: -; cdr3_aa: CASSLEANTEAFF
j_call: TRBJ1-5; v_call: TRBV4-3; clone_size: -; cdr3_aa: CASSQELGNQPQHF
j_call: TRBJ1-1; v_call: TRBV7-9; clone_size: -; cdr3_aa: CASSLETLNTEAFF
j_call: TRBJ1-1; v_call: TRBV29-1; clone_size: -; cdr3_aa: CSGARAVGDTEAFF
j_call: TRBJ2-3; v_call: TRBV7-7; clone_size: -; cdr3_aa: CASSLELTDTQYF
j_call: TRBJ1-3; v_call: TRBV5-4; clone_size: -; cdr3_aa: CASSKQGEGGNTIYF
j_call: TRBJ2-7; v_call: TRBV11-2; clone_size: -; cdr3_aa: CASSSVGGQAAYEQYF
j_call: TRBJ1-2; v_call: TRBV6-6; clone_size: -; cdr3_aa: CASRPDRDKDYTF
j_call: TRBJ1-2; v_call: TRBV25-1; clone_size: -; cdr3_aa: CASSDDGQGASGYTF
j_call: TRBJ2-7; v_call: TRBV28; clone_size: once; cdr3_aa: CASSLGGTGIHEQYF
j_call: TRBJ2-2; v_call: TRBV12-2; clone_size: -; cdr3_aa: CASRLDGSGELFF
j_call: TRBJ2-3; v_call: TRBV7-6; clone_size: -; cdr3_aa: CASGTNTDTQYF
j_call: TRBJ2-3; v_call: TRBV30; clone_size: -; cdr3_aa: CACQCSGSLSTDTQYF
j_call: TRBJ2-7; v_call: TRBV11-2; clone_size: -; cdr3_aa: CASSLPDRSEQYF
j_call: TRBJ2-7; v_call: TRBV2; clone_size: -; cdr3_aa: CATSSLYEQYF
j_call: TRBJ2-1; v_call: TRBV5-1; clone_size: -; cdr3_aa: CASSLFSADNEQFF
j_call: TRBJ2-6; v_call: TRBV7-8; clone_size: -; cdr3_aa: CASSTPVRGRDAGANVLTF
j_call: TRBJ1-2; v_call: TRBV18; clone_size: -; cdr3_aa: CASYSTGEYGYTF
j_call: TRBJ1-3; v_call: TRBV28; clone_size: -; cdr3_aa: CASSRRGGGNTIYF
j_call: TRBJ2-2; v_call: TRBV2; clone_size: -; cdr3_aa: CASSEGLAGGRGGTGELFF
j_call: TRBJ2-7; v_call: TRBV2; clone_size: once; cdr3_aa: CASSVFFYEQYF
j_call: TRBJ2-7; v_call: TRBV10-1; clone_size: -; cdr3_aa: CASSVSQTSGYEQYF
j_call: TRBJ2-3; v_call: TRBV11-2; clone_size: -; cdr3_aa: CASSFRGGGTDTQYF
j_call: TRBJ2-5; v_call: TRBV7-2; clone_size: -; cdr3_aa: CASSPWTEETQYF
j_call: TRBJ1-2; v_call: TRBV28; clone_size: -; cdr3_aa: CASSLLDSLRTNYGYTF